This TCR beta chain comes out of a study of blood T cell repertoires in COVID-19. On the study more broadly: In each case, the material was cDNA or gDNA derived from T cells, B-cell-depleted T cells, or PBMCs.

Each participant's cohort was designated according to participant-reported clinical history. This CDR3 comprises 15 residues. The V segment lost 1 base and the J segment 4 bases; nucleotides outside the gene matches: 4. Germline lookup yields CDR1 MGHRA and CDR2 YSYEKL. Profiling relied on immunoSEQ multiplex PCR, and the TCRdb table lists in-frame clones only, not all of them. Of about 140,000 clones listed, approximately 84% are singletons. Sequenced sample: PBMCs or T cells enriched from blood (not recorded which). This TCR came from a man aged 35 to 55 with acute COVID-19. This chain connects TRBV4-1 to TRBJ2-5; 9 bases align to TRBD2. The CDR3 is CASSQVSAGGETQYF. In nucleotides, the CDR3 is TGCGCCAGCAGCCAAGTTTCAGCGGGAGGAGAGACCCAGTACTTC.